This TCR beta chain is drawn from a study of graft-versus-host responses after intestinal transplantation (dated by TCRdb to the early 2020s). With regard to the full study: The transplants that recipients received were multivisceral, liver-intestinal, or isolated intestinal. Every recipient was given anti-thymocyte globulin induction, then maintenance tacrolimus and steroids for two to three years. After intestinal transplantation, graft-versus-host and host-versus-graft alloreactive T cell clones were followed in the graft, circulation and bone marrow using bulk TCR-beta CDR3 sequencing. Alloreactive clones were identified by sequencing pre-transplant mixed lymphocyte reaction products and comparing these products with unstimulated pre-transplant donor and recipient T cells. Of the 20 to 25 intestinal transplant recipients enrolled in the cohort, one of whom was a retransplant, a few patients without pretransplant specimens were excluded. A peak of at least 4% donor T cells among recipient peripheral blood mononuclear cells was the definition used for donor T cell macrochimerism. Instead of going to the commercial service, samples from a few later patients were sequenced in-house on an Illumina MiSeq and processed with MiXCR. The full study reports these points: In the allografts of patients with donor T cell macrochimerism, GvH to HvG T cell clonal ratios were high. The relatively low number and heterogeneity of intestinal transplant patients limited the conclusions. GvH clones were detected in recipient bone marrow, and some appeared earlier in ileal mucosa or blood, consistent with an intestinal mucosal origin. Early after transplant, declines in HvG clones were associated with peak levels of circulating GvH clones.

What this sample's time point label stands for: cells obtained before transplantation from donor or recipient. CD3+CD4+ and CD3+CD8+ populations were FACS-sorted from unstimulated pre-transplant donor and recipient cells taken from spleen or lymph nodes. A distance of 17 bases separates the germline ends of V and J, which lose 5 bases and 7 bases respectively. The CDR3 goes from the cysteine to the phenylalanine over 15 residues. The read is trimmed to its CDR3 DNA, 45 bases read in frame from base 1. The germline V gene encodes CDR1 KGHSY and CDR2 FQNENV. The library was obtained by the immunoSEQ multiplex PCR assay. In most patients, genomic DNA was isolated using the Qiagen DNeasy Blood and Tissue Kit and sent frozen to Adaptive Biotechnologies for TCR sequencing. Adaptive Biotechnologies carried out high-throughput TCR-beta CDR3 sequencing of genomic DNA for most patients. The authors' pipeline ran thus. TCR sequencing data were retrieved from Adaptive's ImmunoSEQ software for 15 to 20 patients, whereas a few other patients were processed with MiXCR and VDJtools. To correct CD4 versus CD8 sorting errors, any sequence found in both subsets at a frequency ratio below 5:1 was removed. CDR3 nucleotide sequences shared between donor and recipient were removed because the origin of such sequences could not be assigned. To be classed as alloreactive, a clone needed at least 2-fold expansion over unstimulated cells and a minimum CFSE-low frequency of 0.002% (template counts) or 0.001% (read counts). A clone was considered mappable if detected in the sequenced pre-transplant spleen, lymph node, or MLR CFSE-low populations of the donor or recipient. The cumulative frequency of alloreactive clones was calculated as a percentage of all sequences, weighted by copy number. TCRdb obtained this table from immuneACCESS and retained in-frame rearrangements with V and J assigned. These tables miss some clones; where compared with another copy, unresolved V genes account for less than half of the shortfall, and the remainder is unexplained. The V and J calls and clone size were taken over from that table, and D and trimming were inferred from the DNA. For this sample the table gives roughly 89,000 clones, of which roughly nine tenths were detected only once. The top ten hold 0.1% of the sample.

As for this clone: Its antigen specificity is not known. Per-base quality was not reported, and no clone a single base away is much larger than it.

Sequencing was performed on unstimulated CD4+ T cells sorted from spleen or lymph node cells, taken before intestinal transplant. Recombination connected TRBV16 to TRBJ1-4; the D segment cannot be called with confidence. The source is a human donor who received an intestinal transplant. The nucleotide sequence reads TGTGCCAGCAGCGTATCGAGGGCGGTGGGTGAAAAACTGTTTTTT. This gives the protein CASSVSRAVGEKLFF.